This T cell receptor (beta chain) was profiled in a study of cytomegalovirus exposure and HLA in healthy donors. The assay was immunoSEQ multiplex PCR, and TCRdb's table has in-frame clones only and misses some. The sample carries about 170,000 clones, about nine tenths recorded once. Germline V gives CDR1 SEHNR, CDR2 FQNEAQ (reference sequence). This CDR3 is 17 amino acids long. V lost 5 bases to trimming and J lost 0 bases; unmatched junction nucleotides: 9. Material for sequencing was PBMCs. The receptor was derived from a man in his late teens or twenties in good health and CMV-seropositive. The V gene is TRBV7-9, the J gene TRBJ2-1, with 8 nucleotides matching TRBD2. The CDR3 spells CASSPNVAGSSYNEQFF. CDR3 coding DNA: TGTGCCAGCAGCCCCAACGTAGCGGGGAGCTCCTACAATGAGCAGTTCTTC.